The T cell receptor (beta chain) under discussion was sequenced for a study of lymphopenia after photon versus proton radiotherapy. Generated by immunoSEQ multiplex PCR, the TCRdb table keeps only in-frame clones and is missing some. This repertoire shows tens of thousands of clones, about 83% found once; its top ten account for around 1.4%. The sample consisted of peripheral blood, taken from a patient treated with proton-based radiotherapy. The clonotype was recovered from a man between 60 and 70 years old with pancreatic cancer.

The CDR3 here is CSATGASDYGYTF. The CDR3 nucleotides read TGCAGCGCAACAGGGGCATCGGACTATGGCTACACCTTC. The rearrangement joins TRBV29-1 to TRBJ1-2; 7 nucleotides match TRBD1. J gave up 3 bases and V 7 bases, and 8 bases lay outside the gene matches. Germline loops: CDR1 SQVTM, CDR2 ANQGSEA. This CDR3 has 13 residues.